These 6 T cell receptor beta chains share one sample of origin, sequenced in a study of CD8 T cells in ankylosing spondylitis. TCRdb reprocessed the 5' RACE reads via MiXCR and lists one record per CDR3 protein. Among 300,000 to 350,000 distinct CDR3 sequences, over 12% were seen once, and the ten largest hold 1.1%. The specimen was blood, either unsorted or a sorted T cell fraction (not recorded which). Receptor source: a male donor with ankylosing spondylitis or in good health (not recorded which).

The chain carries TRBV7-9 and TRBJ1-6; TRBD1 is a possible D gene (6 bases). V lost 3 bases to trimming and J lost 10 bases, with 7 bases between them. This CDR3 region has 12 residues. Germline V CDR1 and CDR2: SEHNR, FQNEAQ (reference sequence). The DNA of the CDR3 is TGTGCCAGCAGCTTCGACAGGTCACCCCTCCACTTT. It is translated as CASSFDRSPLHF. The whole variable domain, remainder taken from reference TRBV7-9 and TRBJ1-6, is DTGVSQNPRHKITKRGQNVTFRCDPISEHNRLYWYRQTLGQGPEFLTYFQNEAQLEKSRLLSDRFSAERPKGSFSTLEIQRTEQGDSAMYLCASSFDRSPLHFGNGTRLTVT.

Only a few counts were recorded for this clonotype. The CDR3 sequence is CASSQSGTGMNTQYF. CDR3 DNA: TGTGCCAGCAGCCAGAGCGGGACAGGGATGAATACGCAGTATTTT. The J gene is TRBJ2-3, the V gene TRBV7-8, with 9 nucleotides matching TRBD1. The CDR3 totals 15 residues. Germline CDR1 SGHVS, CDR2 FQNEAQ. V gave up 5 bases and J gave up 7 bases; unmatched junction bases: 10.

This clonotype was detected only a few times. V is TRBV12-3 or TRBV12-4 and J is TRBJ2-7; TRBD2 aligns across 7 bases. The length of the CDR3 is 14 residues. Trimming removed 5 bases from V and 2 bases from J; junction bases left unmatched: 6. The CDR3 DNA reads as TGTGCCAGCAGTAGAATGGCGGGGGCCTACGAGCAGTACTTC. It translates to CASSRMAGAYEQYF.

The sample holds a few counts of this clonotype. This chain joins TRBV6-5 and TRBJ1-4, with a weak D call TRBD1 (5 bases). Germline CDR1 and CDR2: MNHEY and SVGAGI. Trimming cost V 2 bases and J 4 bases, with 8 bases left between them. The CDR3 length is 14 residues. The CDR3, as DNA: TGTGCCAGCAGTTACAAGGGGATTAATGAAAAACTGTTTTTT. The encoded protein is CASSYKGINEKLFF.

This chain connects TRBV5-1 to TRBJ2-7, with a possible D match to TRBD2 (5 bases). The CDR3 extends over 15 amino acids. Germline V CDR1 and CDR2: SGHRS, YFSETQ. Trimming stripped 2 bases from V and 1 base from J, with 13 bases between. CDR3 sequence (DNA): TGCGCCAGCAGCTTATACGCGGAGGCGTCCTACGAGCAGTACTTC. This sequence encodes CASSLYAEASYEQYF.

The chain uses TRBV6-6 and TRBJ2-5; D possibly corresponds to TRBD1 (6 bases). The CDR3 sequence is 12 residues long. V lost 10 bases to trimming and J lost 0 bases, with 9 bases between them. Germline CDR1 MNHNY, CDR2 SVGAGI (reference sequence). The CDR3 region has the DNA TGTGCCACGAGGGGGTACCAAGAGACCCAGTACTTC. Its protein product is CATRGYQETQYF.